The subject of this entry is one T cell receptor beta chain. These data come from a study of T cell clones after liver transplantation. The CDR3 sequence is 13 residues long. V lost 4 bases, J lost 4 bases, and 11 bases lay in between. CDR1 and CDR2 from the germline V gene are MNHEY and SMNVEV (reference sequence). Measured with immunoSEQ multiplex PCR; TCRdb has only the in-frame clones, and not every one. In the table there are nearly 55,000 clones, 84% of which are singletons. Here the sequenced sample was CD4+ T cells from blood, taken before liver transplant. The sequence was collected from a human donor who received a liver transplant. The rearrangement links TRBV27 to TRBJ2-7; unclear D gene. The CDR3 loop reads CASSSRLGYEQYF. CDR3 sequence (DNA): TGTGCCAGCAGTTCGCGCCTAGGGTACGAGCAGTACTTC.